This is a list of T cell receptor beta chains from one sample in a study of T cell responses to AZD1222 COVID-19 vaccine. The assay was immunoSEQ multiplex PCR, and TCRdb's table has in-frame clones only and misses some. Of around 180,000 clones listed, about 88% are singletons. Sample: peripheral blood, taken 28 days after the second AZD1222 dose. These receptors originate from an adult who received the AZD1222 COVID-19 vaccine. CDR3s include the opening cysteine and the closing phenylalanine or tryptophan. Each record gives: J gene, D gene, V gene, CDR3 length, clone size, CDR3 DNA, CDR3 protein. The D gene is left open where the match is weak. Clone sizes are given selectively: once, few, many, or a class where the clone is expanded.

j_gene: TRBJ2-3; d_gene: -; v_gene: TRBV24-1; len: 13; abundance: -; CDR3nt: TGTGCCACCAGTGACCTAGGGGAAGATACGCAGTATTTT; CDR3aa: CATSDLGEDTQYF
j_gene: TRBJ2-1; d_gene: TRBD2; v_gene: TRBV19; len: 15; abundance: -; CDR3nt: TGTGCCAGTTCGTGGACTAGCGGCTCCTACAATGAGCAGTTCTTC; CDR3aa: CASSWTSGSYNEQFF
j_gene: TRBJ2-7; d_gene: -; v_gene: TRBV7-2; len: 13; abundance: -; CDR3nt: TGTGCCAGCAGCTTAGTGGCAGGGGTCGAGCAGTACTTC; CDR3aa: CASSLVAGVEQYF
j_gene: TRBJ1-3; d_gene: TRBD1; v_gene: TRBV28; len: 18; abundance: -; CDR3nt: TGTGCCAGCAGTCCCTCGGGACAGGGGGCATTGGTAGGAAACACCATATATTTT; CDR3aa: CASSPSGQGALVGNTIYF
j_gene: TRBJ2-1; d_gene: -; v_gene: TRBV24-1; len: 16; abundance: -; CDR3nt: TGTGCCACCAGTGATCCAGAGGGGGGCCAATACAATGAGCAGTTCTTC; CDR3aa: CATSDPEGGQYNEQFF
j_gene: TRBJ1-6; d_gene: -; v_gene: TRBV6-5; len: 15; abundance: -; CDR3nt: TGTGCCACCACTTCCGACAGCTCCTATAATTCACCCCTCCACTTT; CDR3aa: CATTSDSSYNSPLHF
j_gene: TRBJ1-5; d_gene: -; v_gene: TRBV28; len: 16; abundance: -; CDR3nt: TGTGCCAGCAGCCTCCGGAGCGGGCTTGGCAATCAGCCCCAGCATTTT; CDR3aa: CASSLRSGLGNQPQHF
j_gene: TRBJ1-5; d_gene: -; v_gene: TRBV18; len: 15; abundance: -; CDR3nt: TGTGCCAGCTCACCCCCGCCCGGTAGCAATCAGCCCCAGCATTTT; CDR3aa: CASSPPPGSNQPQHF
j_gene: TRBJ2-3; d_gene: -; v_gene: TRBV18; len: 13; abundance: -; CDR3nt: TGTGCCAGCTCACCGGGAGTTACAGATACGCAGTATTTT; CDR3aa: CASSPGVTDTQYF
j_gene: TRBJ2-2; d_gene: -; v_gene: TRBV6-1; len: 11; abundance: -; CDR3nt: TGTGCCAGCAGTGAATTGGGGAAGCTGTTTTTT; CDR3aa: CASSELGKLFF
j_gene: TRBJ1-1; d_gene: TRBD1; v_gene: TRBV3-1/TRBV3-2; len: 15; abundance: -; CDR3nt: TGTGCCAGCAGCCTGATCGGGACAGTCGCCACTGAAGCTTTCTTT; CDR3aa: CASSLIGTVATEAFF
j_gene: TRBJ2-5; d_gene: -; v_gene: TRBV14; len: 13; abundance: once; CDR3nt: TGTGCCAGCAGCCAAACGGGAGAGGAGACCCAGTACTTC; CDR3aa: CASSQTGEETQYF
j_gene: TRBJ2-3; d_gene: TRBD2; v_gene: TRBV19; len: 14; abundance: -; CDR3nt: TGTGCCATTGGTAGCGGGAGCCGAGGAGATACGCAGTATTTT; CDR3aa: CAIGSGSRGDTQYF
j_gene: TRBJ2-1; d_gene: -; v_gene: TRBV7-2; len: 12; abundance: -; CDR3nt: TGTGCCAGCAGCTTAGCCCTTCGGGAGCAGTTCTTC; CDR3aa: CASSLALREQFF
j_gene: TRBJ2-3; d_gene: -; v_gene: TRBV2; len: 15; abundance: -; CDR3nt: TGTGCCAGCAGTGACAGGGCTAGCGGCACAGATACGCAGTATTTT; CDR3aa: CASSDRASGTDTQYF
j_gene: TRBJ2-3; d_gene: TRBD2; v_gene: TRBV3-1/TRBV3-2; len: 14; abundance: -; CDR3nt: TGTGCCAGCGCGGCTAGCGGGAGGACAGATACGCAGTATTTT; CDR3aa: CASAASGRTDTQYF
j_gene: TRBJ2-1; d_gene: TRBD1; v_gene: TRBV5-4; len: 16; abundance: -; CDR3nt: TGTGCCAGCAGCACTCCGGGACAGGGACCTCACAATGAGCAGTTCTTC; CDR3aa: CASSTPGQGPHNEQFF
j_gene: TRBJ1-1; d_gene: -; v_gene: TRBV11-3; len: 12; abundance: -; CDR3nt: TGTGCCAGCAGCTTTGACGGTTCTGAAGCTTTCTTT; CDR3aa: CASSFDGSEAFF
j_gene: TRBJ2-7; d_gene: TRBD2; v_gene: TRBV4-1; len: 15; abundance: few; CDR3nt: TGCGCCAGCAGCCCCTCCGGGACTACCACTTACGAGCAGTACTTC; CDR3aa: CASSPSGTTTYEQYF
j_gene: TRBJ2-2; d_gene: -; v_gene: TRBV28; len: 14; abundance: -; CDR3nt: TGTGCCAGCAACCAGGGGATAAACACCGGGGAGCTGTTTTTT; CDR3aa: CASNQGINTGELFF
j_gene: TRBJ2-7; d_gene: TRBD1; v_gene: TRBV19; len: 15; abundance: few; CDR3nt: TGTGCCAGTAGTATCCCGGGACAGGGATCCTACGAGCAGTACTTC; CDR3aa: CASSIPGQGSYEQYF
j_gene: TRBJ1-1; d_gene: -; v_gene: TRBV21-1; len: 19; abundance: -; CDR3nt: TGTGCCAGCAGCAGAACCCACGCAGGGCTCTTTGGTGGTTACACTGAAGCTTTCTTT; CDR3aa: CASSRTHAGLFGGYTEAFF